Listed here is a single T cell receptor beta chain. Its antigen is unknown. The J segment lost 8 bases and the V segment lost 6 bases, leaving 9 bases of the junction unmatched. CDR3 length: 15 residues. CDR1 and CDR2 from the germline V gene are MNHEY and SVGAGI. This specimen comes from a study of cytomegalovirus exposure and HLA in healthy donors. General study results and limits: Equally common other TCR beta chains were less clonally expanded than HLA-associated ones, a later analysis found.

The PCR employed 60 Vbeta primers together with 13 Jbeta primers. Here immunoSEQ multiplex PCR was the method, and the copy in TCRdb shows in-frame clones only, minus some. The table lists roughly 100,000 clones, about four fifths of them singletons. What was sequenced was PBMCs. The sequence came from a woman in her thirties or forties in good health and CMV-seronegative. V gene TRBV6-5 combines with J gene TRBJ1-5; 11 bases line up with TRBD1. CDR3 sequence reads: CASRPGQGGGEPQHF. The DNA for the CDR3 is TGTGCCAGCAGACCGGGACAGGGGGGGGGAGAGCCCCAGCATTTT.